This section outlines one T cell receptor beta chain sequence together with its context. As yet, its antigen is unknown. The data belong to a study of Ad26.COV2.S vaccination and SARS-CoV-2 variants. Study-level background: Donor participated within the Ad26.COV2.S arm of the COV1001 trial.

Clones were sequenced by immunoSEQ multiplex PCR, and TCRdb holds only the in-frame ones, with some missing. The repertoire holds around 420,000 clones, roughly 90% seen once, with 3.5% to 4% in the top ten. Treatment of the sample: around 19 received Ad26.COV2.S at low or high dose, single or two shots; several received placebo; per-sample allocation not given. Material that was analyzed had been drawn on day 63 after the first vaccine or placebo injection. Wuhan-strain SARS-CoV-2 spike was expressed by the Ad26 vector that made up the vaccine. CDR3 length: 15 amino acids. J was trimmed by 7 bases and V by 1 base; bases with no gene match: 4. CDR1 SGHTS and CDR2 YDEGEE come from the germline V gene. Overall study results and limits: From the TCR breadth and depth analyses, total T cell responses may have been underestimated.

The chain couples TRBV5-8 to TRBJ1-6; TRBD1 matches at 8 bases. This TCR came from a person between 18 and 65 years old who received the Ad26.COV2.S COVID-19 vaccine or a placebo. This material consisted of peripheral blood, taken in a trial of Ad26.COV2.S vaccine versus placebo. The CDR3 reads CASSLSGGKNSPLHF. DNA of the CDR3: TGTGCCAGCAGCTTGTCAGGGGGCAAGAATTCACCCCTCCACTTT.